This T cell receptor (beta chain) was obtained from a study of beta chain features in type 1 diabetes. Trimming stripped 7 bases from V and 5 bases from J, with 18 bases between. The CDR3 is 14 residues long. Germline CDR1 and CDR2: SGDLS and YYNGEE. Expressed TCRB transcripts were sequenced because the entire RNA isolate underwent reverse transcription. The data were produced by immunoSEQ multiplex PCR, yet TCRdb's version contains in-frame clones alone and is incomplete. The table has under 800,000 clones, roughly a sixth seen once. The chain links TRBV9 to TRBJ1-2; D may be TRBD1 (5 bases). The sequencing input was naive CD4+ T cells from blood. The clonotype originates from a man between 18 and 29 years old in good health. The CDR3 coding sequence is TGTGCCAGCGCGGTTCAGGGAGGGGCGTATGGCTACACCTTC. Protein product: CASAVQGGAYGYTF.